What follows describes a single TCR beta chain. Its antigen is currently not known. No per-base quality is available; no much larger clone lies one base away. The CDR3, cysteine through phenylalanine, is 16 amino acids long. Only the CDR3 portion is preserved as DNA: 48 bases, with reading frame beginning at the first base. The germline V gene yields SGHVS for CDR1 and FQNEAQ for CDR2. V is pared back by 5 bases and J by 2 bases, with 16 bases lying between the germline termini. The data originate from a study of beta chain features in type 1 diabetes (dated by TCRdb to the late 2010s). Regarding the complete study: Mean age, gender distribution, total cell number and subset yield were not different between patients and healthy donors. Regulatory and stem cell-like memory subsets were obtained from only 8 patients and roughly eight healthy donors, while naive and central memory subsets were obtained from all 30 or so donors. The study compared TCRB repertoires of sorted circulating CD4+ T cell subsets between recently diagnosed type 1 diabetes patients and matched healthy donors. A total of just under 110,000,000 sorted cells were examined across all samples, and RNA yield correlated strongly with the number of cells per subset.

Each donor gave one peripheral blood draw, averaging roughly 120 mL, which was collected into heparinised tubes. Naive, central memory, regulatory and stem cell-like memory CD4+ T cells were sorted on a BD FACSAria II using a panel including CD45RO, CCR7, CD25, CD127, CD95 and CD27. A purity above 98% was achieved for all sorted populations. PBMCs were isolated immediately by Lymphoprep density gradient centrifugation and stained directly without culture. To minimize batch effects, samples were stained and sorted in pairs, one healthy donor with one patient per experiment. The entire amount of isolated RNA was reverse transcribed using the High Capacity cDNA Reverse Transcription Kit, so the sequenced TCRB transcripts were expressed ones. Deep immunoSEQ sequencing was applied to naive, central memory and regulatory T cell samples, giving an average of roughly 3.5 million total reads per sample. Sorted cells were lysed in RLT buffer, and RNA was extracted using DNase-treated RNeasy Micro or Mini kits according to cell number. To prevent cross-contamination, every cell subset was processed on its own, while patient and healthy donor samples were processed together. The immunoSEQ multiplex PCR was used to amplify TCRB sequences from cDNA, yielding 87-bp fragments that span the CDR3 region. Amplicons were sequenced on the Illumina HiSeq platform. The original pipeline was this. PCR bias was computationally corrected using synthetic template baselines, reads within Hamming distance 2 were collapsed, and singletons that could not be merged were discarded. Reads were aligned to IMGT to assign V, D and J genes, CDR3 length, and insertions or deletions at six rearrangement sites. Within each subset, clonotype counts were normalized to sorted cell number, after which true diversity and Gini coefficients were computed with the tcR R package. The overlap coefficient, calculated on TCRB nucleotide sequences, was used to measure repertoire sharing. As a proxy for the pre-selection repertoire, out-of-frame TCRB sequences from naive cells were analyzed. In its TCRdb copy, this immuneACCESS table keeps in-frame sequences only and misses some clones. Where compared with another copy, unresolved V genes explain less than half of these, and the others have no known cause. D and trimming were read from the DNA, whereas the V and J calls and clone size are those reported in that table. Recorded for this sample are around 690,000 clones; approximately 13% of them occurred a single time. More than 0.09% of the sample is held by the ten biggest clonotypes.

Summary of the overall study and its limitations: Shorter templates might be favored by PCR, yet because patient and control samples were amplified and corrected together, any such skew would affect both groups equally. Because cDNA rather than genomic DNA was sequenced, highly expressing activated cells could have been over-represented, although no difference in activation and CD3 levels was found between groups. Naive, central memory and regulatory TCRB repertoires appeared to be more alike among patients than among healthy donors. Fewer insertions and more nucleotide deletions at VDJ recombination sites were observed in patients with type 1 diabetes, implying thymic rearrangement abnormalities. A moderate but significant shortening of TCRB CDR3 length was observed in type 1 diabetes patients in all four CD4+ subsets. Because the HLA sub-analyses included only small numbers of individuals, any influence of HLA type on TCRB rearrangement was left unresolved.

The sample was naive CD4+ T cells from blood. The cell subset or site label corresponds to: true naive CD4+ T cells. The sequence joins TRBV7-8 to TRBJ1-5; TRBD1 might be the D gene, on 5 matching bases. This clonotype was sampled from a man aged 25 to 45 with type 1 diabetes. The CDR3 region: CASSPQGRGGNQPQHF. The nucleotide sequence reads as follows: TGTGCCAGCAGCCCTCAGGGTAGGGGCGGCAATCAGCCCCAGCATTTT.